This T cell receptor beta chain was sequenced for a study of blood T cell repertoires in COVID-19. Study as a whole: Samples representing acute and convalescent COVID-19 were sourced from the United States, Italy and Spain. PBMCs, B-cell-depleted T cells, or T cells were the source of the cDNA or gDNA that made up the material.

Followed over time, Seattle patients had been enrolled while infection was active. In the authors' methods: Counts of nucleated cells, estimated from reference gene primer amplification, were obtained. Profiled with immunoSEQ multiplex PCR; TCRdb holds only in-frame clones, not every one. From that table come the V and J calls and clone size; the DNA was used to work out D and trimming. The sample yields about 160,000 clones, just under 90% seen once. The CDR3 is 15 amino acids. Germline CDR1 reads KGHSH; CDR2 reads LQKENI. V was cut by 2 bases and J by 3 bases, with 13 bases left in between. The V and J genes are TRBV18 and TRBJ1-1, with D hard to call. Sequencing was performed on peripheral blood. The receptor was derived from a woman between 65 and 79 years old with COVID-19, enrolled during active disease. The CDR3 spells CASSPVRGSDTEAFF. The CDR3 DNA follows: TGTGCCAGCTCACCAGTCAGAGGGTCTGACACTGAAGCTTTCTTT.